This T cell receptor beta chain was profiled in a study of blood T cells in healthy people across ages. This clonotype was counted between two and nine times. Its antigen is unidentified. Points from the study as a whole: Diversity figures based on one million T cells were deemed too low. Fewer expanded clones and more diversity marked long-lived versus aged donors.

V lost 8 bases and J lost 8, with 13 bases in between. This CDR3 has 11 residues. CDR1 and CDR2 (germline): SQVTM, ANQGSEA. A second roughly 6 to 11 cycle PCR used barcoded and J-beta primers. TCRdb processed the 5' RACE reads anew with MiXCR; each CDR3 protein has one entry. The sample has more than 700,000 distinct CDR3 sequences, roughly 46% seen once. The V and J genes are TRBV29-1 and TRBJ2-1; TRBD2 is a possible D gene (6 bases). The TCR comes from a man older than 75 in good health. Sequencing used blood. The CDR3, as DNA: TGCAGCTTCGGGAGTCCAGATGAGCAGTTCTTC. Residues: CSFGSPDEQFF.